This TCR beta chain was identified in a study of radiotherapy plus CTLA-4 blockade in lung cancer. Across the study: Objective responses were seen in 15% to 20% of patients, disease control in about 33%.

This clone was recorded once. Trimming took 0 bases from V and 7 from J, leaving 17 bases between them. The CDR3 is 16 amino acids. Germline CDR1 SGHRS, CDR2 YFSETQ. Libraries were prepared by immunoSEQ multiplex PCR; TCRdb keeps only in-frame clonotypes and omits some of them. The sample contains more than 90,000 clones, 88% of which appear only once. This clonotype was obtained from a human donor with non-small cell lung cancer that progressed on radiotherapy plus ipilimumab. The input for sequencing was peripheral blood, taken from a patient treated with radiotherapy plus ipilimumab. The chain joins TRBV5-1 to TRBJ2-1, with D perhaps matching TRBD2 (6 bases). This CDR3 is CASSLALAGSKNEQFF. CDR3 nucleotide sequence: TGCGCCAGCAGCTTGGCTTTGGCGGGATCTAAGAATGAGCAGTTCTTC.